These T cell receptor beta chains were read from a single sample in a study of OX40 agonist ivuxolimab in advanced cancers. This table comes from immunoSEQ multiplex PCR, and its TCRdb copy is limited to in-frame clones, with some not included. Of 57,000 or so clones in the sample, 84% are singletons; the top ten hold 4% to 5.5%. This specimen was CD4+ or CD8+ T cells sorted from blood, taken in a trial of the OX40 agonist ivuxolimab. The source of these receptors is an adult with an advanced solid tumor such as melanoma, head and neck, liver or kidney cancer. Each CDR3 is given with its conserved first and last residue. Each record gives: V gene, J gene, D gene, CDR3 length, clone size, CDR3 protein, CDR3 DNA. A D gene is named only where the DNA matches it firmly. The size of a clone is reported for some rows only, either as once, few or many, or as a class for expanded clones.

v_gene: TRBV19
j_gene: TRBJ1-2
d_gene: .
len: 12
abundance: .
CDR3aa: CASRGSNYGYTF
CDR3nt: TGTGCCAGTAGAGGCAGTAACTATGGCTACACCTTC

v_gene: TRBV7-8
j_gene: TRBJ1-1
d_gene: .
len: 15
abundance: .
CDR3aa: CASSSTGRVNTEAFF
CDR3nt: TGTGCCAGCAGCTCGACGGGACGGGTGAACACTGAAGCTTTCTTT

v_gene: TRBV29-1
j_gene: TRBJ2-7
d_gene: TRBD2
len: 14
abundance: .
CDR3aa: CSADSGGNSYEQYF
CDR3nt: TGCAGCGCCGATAGCGGGGGTAACTCCTACGAGCAGTACTTC

v_gene: TRBV19
j_gene: TRBJ2-7
d_gene: TRBD1
len: 14
abundance: .
CDR3aa: CASSIGTGPYEQYF
CDR3nt: TGTGCCAGTAGTATTGGGACAGGGCCCTACGAGCAGTACTTC

v_gene: TRBV6-1
j_gene: TRBJ1-1
d_gene: .
len: 11
abundance: .
CDR3aa: CASLFIDEAFF
CDR3nt: TGTGCCAGCCTATTTATTGATGAAGCTTTCTTT

v_gene: TRBV11-2
j_gene: TRBJ1-4
d_gene: .
len: 13
abundance: .
CDR3aa: CASSSGGSEKLFF
CDR3nt: TGTGCCAGCAGCTCGGGGGGTAGTGAAAAACTGTTTTTT

v_gene: TRBV28
j_gene: TRBJ2-2
d_gene: .
len: 15
abundance: .
CDR3aa: CASRPWGPNTGELFF
CDR3nt: TGTGCCAGCAGGCCGTGGGGACCGAACACCGGGGAGCTGTTTTTT

v_gene: TRBV29-1
j_gene: TRBJ2-1
d_gene: TRBD2
len: 19
abundance: .
CDR3aa: CSVDTWGSGRGSSYNEQFF
CDR3nt: TGCAGCGTTGACACTTGGGGGAGCGGGAGGGGGAGCTCCTACAATGAGCAGTTCTTC

v_gene: TRBV28
j_gene: TRBJ1-2
d_gene: .
len: 14
abundance: once
CDR3aa: CASSLGGQTYGYTF
CDR3nt: TGTGCCAGCAGCCTAGGCGGACAGACCTATGGCTACACCTTC

v_gene: TRBV2
j_gene: TRBJ1-3
d_gene: .
len: 17
abundance: once
CDR3aa: CASSLWQGKHSGNTIYF
CDR3nt: TGTGCCAGCAGTCTTTGGCAGGGGAAACACTCTGGAAACACCATATATTTT

v_gene: TRBV7-2
j_gene: TRBJ1-5
d_gene: .
len: 12
abundance: .
CDR3aa: CASSFGSGPQHF
CDR3nt: TGTGCCAGCAGCTTTGGGTCAGGGCCCCAGCATTTT

v_gene: TRBV18
j_gene: TRBJ2-5
d_gene: .
len: 12
abundance: .
CDR3aa: CASSPRAETQYF
CDR3nt: TGTGCCAGCTCACCACGCGCAGAGACCCAGTACTTC

v_gene: TRBV28
j_gene: TRBJ2-7
d_gene: .
len: 15
abundance: .
CDR3aa: CASRPSRDIYYEQYF
CDR3nt: TGTGCCAGCAGACCCAGCCGGGACATATACTACGAGCAGTACTTC

v_gene: TRBV7-3
j_gene: TRBJ2-1
d_gene: .
len: 16
abundance: .
CDR3aa: CASSLTGGRSYNEQFF
CDR3nt: TGTGCCAGCAGCTTAACAGGGGGGCGCTCCTACAATGAGCAGTTCTTC

v_gene: TRBV5-1
j_gene: TRBJ2-5
d_gene: TRBD1
len: 15
abundance: .
CDR3aa: CASSTGQGSQETQYF
CDR3nt: TGCGCCAGCAGCACCGGACAGGGGAGTCAAGAGACCCAGTACTTC

v_gene: TRBV5-5
j_gene: TRBJ2-1
d_gene: TRBD2
len: 16
abundance: .
CDR3aa: CASSSPTSGRYYEQFF
CDR3nt: TGTGCCAGCAGCTCCCCGACTAGCGGGAGATACTATGAGCAGTTCTTC

v_gene: TRBV6-6
j_gene: TRBJ1-3
d_gene: .
len: 15
abundance: .
CDR3aa: CASSPGTTSGNTIYF
CDR3nt: TGTGCCAGCAGTCCCGGGACAACCTCTGGAAACACCATATATTTT

v_gene: TRBV7-6
j_gene: TRBJ2-1
d_gene: .
len: 17
abundance: .
CDR3aa: CASSQGSNYWAYNEQFF
CDR3nt: TGTGCCAGCAGCCAAGGGTCGAACTACTGGGCCTACAATGAGCAGTTCTTC

v_gene: TRBV30
j_gene: TRBJ1-4
d_gene: .
len: 13
abundance: .
CDR3aa: CAWSVARVEKLFF
CDR3nt: TGTGCCTGGAGTGTAGCTAGAGTTGAAAAACTGTTTTTT

v_gene: TRBV5-3
j_gene: TRBJ1-1
d_gene: .
len: 11
abundance: .
CDR3aa: CARSRNTEAFF
CDR3nt: TGTGCCAGAAGCCGAAACACTGAAGCTTTCTTT